The entry that follows covers one T cell receptor beta chain sequence. The entry originates in a study of blood T cell repertoires in COVID-19. As for the study in general: Samples representing acute and convalescent COVID-19 were sourced from the United States, Italy and Spain.

CDR1 is MNHEY, CDR2 SVGAGI, per germline. V was trimmed by 7 bases and J by 5 bases, leaving 14 bases between them. This CDR3 spans 13 amino acids. Here immunoSEQ multiplex PCR was the method, and the copy in TCRdb shows in-frame clones only, minus some. The sample carries a few hundred thousand clones, about 82% recorded once. This TCR was sampled from a woman in her forties or fifties with acute or convalescent COVID-19. The gene calls are TRBV6-5 and TRBJ1-1, with a tentative D call TRBD1 (5 bases). The sequenced material came from peripheral blood. The CDR3 DNA sequence: TGTGCCAGCAACCCCCCGGGGGGTACTGAAGCTTTCTTT. This encodes CASNPPGGTEAFF.